The clone carrying this TCR beta chain has just one count. What it binds is not known. The sample belongs to a study of relationships among human T cell subsets. Findings and caveats of the study: Clones with over 100 reads held over 60% of CD8+ cytotoxic sequences.

CDR1 and CDR2 from the germline V gene are SQVTM and ANQGSEA. Trimming removed 2 bases at V and 0 bases at J, with 8 bases between. The CDR3 is 14 amino acids. TCR alpha and beta CDR3s were amplified from mRNA by semiquantitative ARM-PCR. Tagged nested gene-specific primers were used first, then communal superprimers amplified exponentially. In TCRdb, the multiplex PCR reads were re-called with MiXCR into one record per CDR3 protein. The sample contains roughly 13,000 distinct CDR3 sequences, about 67% of which appear only once. The Th1 cells were the flow-through after CD25, CD56 and CD294 bead selections.

This TCR derives from a man aged 40-49 years in good health. The V gene is TRBV29-1, the J gene TRBJ1-3; maybe TRBD1 (5 bases). Sequencing was carried out using CD4+ Th1 cells sorted from blood. The CDR3 is CSVERGSSGNTIYF. CDR3 nucleotides: TGCAGCGTTGAACGGGGGTCCTCTGGAAACACCATATATTTT.